A selection of T cell receptor beta chains follows, all from one sample in a study of shared clonotypes between healthy human individuals. Repertoires were generated with immunoSEQ multiplex PCR, while TCRdb's copy carries only in-frame clones and drops some. The sample has roughly 2.6 million clones, roughly nine tenths seen once. Input material: naive CD4+ T cells sorted from blood. The receptors here all came from a man younger than 35 in good health. Each CDR3 is given with its conserved first and last residue. The D gene is left open where the match is weak. Not all rows give a size; the values are once, few, many and, for expanded clones, a class.

j_gene | d_gene | v_gene | abundance | CDR3aa | CDR3nt
TRBJ1-3 | NA | TRBV6-5 | NA | CASSYSRSPGNTIYF | TGTGCCAGCAGTTACTCGAGGTCTCCCGGAAACACCATATATTTT
TRBJ1-2 | TRBD1 | TRBV19 | NA | CASSRQGSYGYTF | TGTGCCAGTAGTAGACAGGGTAGCTATGGCTACACCTTC
TRBJ2-1 | NA | TRBV6-5 | once | CASKWGLASNEQFF | TGTGCCAGCAAGTGGGGTTTGGCTAGCAATGAGCAGTTCTTC
TRBJ1-6 | NA | TRBV9 | NA | CASSVEAGRSPLHF | TGTGCCAGCAGCGTAGAGGCAGGGAGGTCACCCCTCCACTTT
TRBJ1-1 | TRBD1 | TRBV18 | few | CASSPPLAQGGKYEAFF | TGTGCCAGCTCACCACCACTCGCCCAGGGGGGGAAGTATGAAGCTTTCTTT
TRBJ1-1 | TRBD1 | TRBV5-1 | NA | CASSLAGDRGVPEAFF | TGCGCCAGCAGCTTGGCTGGGGACAGGGGTGTCCCTGAAGCTTTCTTT
TRBJ2-7 | TRBD1 | TRBV6-4 | NA | CASPVCLDRESEQYF | TGTGCCAGCCCGGTTTGTCTGGACAGGGAATCCGAGCAGTACTTC
TRBJ2-1 | TRBD1 | TRBV11-2 | NA | CASSLGTGLITRVNEQFF | TGTGCCAGCAGCTTAGGGACAGGGCTCATCACGCGCGTTAATGAGCAGTTCTTC
TRBJ2-7 | NA | TRBV19 | once | CASSTLPGNEQYF | TGTGCCAGTAGTACCCTTCCCGGGAACGAGCAGTACTTC
TRBJ2-4 | NA | TRBV19 | NA | CASSIRSQEAKNIQYF | TGTGCCAGTAGTATCCGGAGTCAGGAAGCCAAAAACATTCAGTACTTC
TRBJ2-7 | NA | TRBV6-5 | NA | CASSPHRLSYEQYF | TGTGCCAGCAGTCCCCACAGGCTCTCCTACGAGCAGTACTTC
TRBJ1-1 | NA | TRBV5-6 | NA | CASSVKRGLRTAFF | TGTGCCAGCAGCGTTAAACGGGGGTTGCGGACAGCTTTCTTT
TRBJ2-5 | NA | TRBV6-5 | NA | CASSYFGNTEETQYF | TGTGCCAGCAGTTACTTCGGGAACACCGAAGAGACCCAGTACTTC
TRBJ2-3 | NA | TRBV2 | NA | CASKGFFTDTQYF | TGTGCCAGTAAGGGGTTTTTCACAGATACGCAGTATTTT
TRBJ2-1 | NA | TRBV4-2 | NA | CASSQVGGPGYNEQFF | TGTGCCAGCAGCCAAGTGGGCGGGCCTGGGTACAATGAGCAGTTCTTC
TRBJ1-1 | NA | TRBV5-4 | NA | CASSVAGTEAFF | TGTGCCAGCAGCGTCGCAGGCACTGAAGCTTTCTTT
TRBJ1-2 | TRBD1 | TRBV2 | NA | CASSELGQGYGYTF | TGTGCCAGCAGTGAGCTGGGACAGGGATATGGCTACACCTTC
TRBJ2-1 | NA | TRBV2 | few | CASNRDWFDEQFF | TGTGCCAGCAACCGGGACTGGTTTGATGAGCAGTTCTTC
TRBJ2-1 | NA | TRBV5-4 | NA | CASSLVGGNEQFF | TGTGCCAGCAGCTTGGTAGGCGGTAATGAGCAGTTCTTC
TRBJ1-1 | NA | TRBV27 | NA | CASSFLGGNTEAFF | TGTGCCAGCAGTTTTTTGGGGGGGAACACTGAAGCTTTCTTT
TRBJ1-6 | NA | TRBV30 | once | CAWGPGPLGSPLHF | TGTGCCTGGGGCCCGGGCCCACTGGGTTCACCCCTCCACTTT
TRBJ2-7 | NA | TRBV7-2 | few | CASSRSSYEQYF | TGTGCCAGCAGCCGAAGCTCCTACGAGCAGTACTTC
TRBJ1-2 | TRBD1 | TRBV19 | NA | CASSISRLDREAYGYTF | TGTGCCAGTAGTATATCCCGCTTGGACAGGGAAGCCTATGGCTACACCTTC
TRBJ1-1 | NA | TRBV10-3 | NA | CATWGGPPNTEAFF | TGTGCCACATGGGGGGGTCCCCCGAACACTGAAGCTTTCTTT
TRBJ2-1 | TRBD2 | TRBV19 | once | CASSFTSDNEQFF | TGTGCCAGTTCGTTTACTAGCGACAATGAGCAGTTCTTC
TRBJ1-2 | NA | TRBV27 | NA | CASSLSGRSPRGYYGYTF | TGTGCCAGCAGTTTAAGCGGCAGGTCCCCACGAGGTTACTATGGCTACACCTTC
TRBJ1-2 | NA | TRBV6-5 | NA | CASRSVGTYGYTF | TGTGCCAGCAGGAGCGTCGGGACGTATGGCTACACCTTC
TRBJ2-7 | NA | TRBV10-2 | NA | CSTHGGVSYEQYF | TGCTCGACCCATGGGGGAGTCTCCTACGAGCAGTACTTC
TRBJ2-2 | NA | TRBV2 | NA | CASSENGANTGELFF | TGTGCCAGCAGTGAAAACGGAGCGAACACCGGGGAGCTGTTTTTT
TRBJ2-7 | TRBD2 | TRBV7-9 | once | CASSLREVGAYEQYF | TGTGCCAGCAGCTTACGGGAGGTTGGGGCCTACGAGCAGTACTTC
TRBJ2-7 | NA | TRBV6-5 | NA | CASRGTYEQYF | TGTGCCAGCAGGGGGACCTACGAGCAGTACTTC
TRBJ1-3 | NA | TRBV14 | NA | CASRNSGSSGNTIYF | TGTGCCAGCAGGAACAGCGGGTCCTCTGGAAACACCATATATTTT
TRBJ1-1 | TRBD1 | TRBV13 | NA | CASSFDRGPLNTEAFF | TGTGCCAGCAGCTTCGACAGGGGGCCCTTGAACACTGAAGCTTTCTTT
TRBJ2-3 | NA | TRBV18 | NA | CASSPPSYTDTQYF | TGTGCCAGCTCACCTCCCTCTTACACAGATACGCAGTATTTT
TRBJ1-2 | NA | TRBV5-4 | once | CASSWRRVGGYTF | TGTGCCAGCAGCTGGCGCAGGGTGGGTGGCTACACCTTC
TRBJ2-5 | TRBD1 | TRBV9 | NA | CASSSQGAGETQYF | TGTGCCAGCAGCTCACAGGGGGCGGGTGAGACCCAGTACTTC
TRBJ2-3 | NA | TRBV5-6 | NA | CASSIVGGATDTQYF | TGTGCCAGCAGCATCGTGGGGGGCGCGACAGATACGCAGTATTTT
TRBJ1-2 | TRBD1 | TRBV2 | NA | CASSLSRIGQGNGYTF | TGTGCCAGCAGTTTGTCTAGAATCGGACAGGGTAACGGCTACACCTTC
TRBJ1-2 | NA | TRBV11-3 | NA | CASSLDQGLRDGANYGYTF | TGTGCCAGCAGCTTAGATCAAGGGTTAAGGGACGGAGCTAACTATGGCTACACCTTC
TRBJ1-5 | TRBD1 | TRBV27 | NA | CASSRGQGGVSNQPQHF | TGTGCCAGCAGTCGGGGACAGGGAGGGGTAAGCAATCAGCCCCAGCATTTT
TRBJ1-3 | NA | TRBV5-1 | NA | CASSLAGQSSGNTIYF | TGCGCCAGCAGCTTGGCAGGACAGAGCTCTGGAAACACCATATATTTT
TRBJ2-7 | NA | TRBV23-1 | NA | CASSHPGQRYPYEQYF | TGCGCCAGCAGTCACCCTGGACAGAGGTATCCCTACGAGCAGTACTTC
TRBJ1-6 | TRBD1 | TRBV27 | NA | CASSLSGGGSPLHF | TGTGCCAGCAGTTTATCAGGGGGCGGTTCACCCCTCCACTTT
TRBJ2-5 | TRBD2 | TRBV5-4 | NA | CASSLDAPSGRETQYF | TGTGCCAGCAGCTTGGATGCTCCTAGCGGGAGGGAGACCCAGTACTTC
TRBJ2-3 | TRBD2 | TRBV29-1 | NA | CSVRTSGGSTDTQYF | TGCAGCGTTAGGACTAGCGGGGGGAGCACAGATACGCAGTATTTT
TRBJ2-3 | TRBD2 | TRBV30 | NA | CAWSKRGLAGDADTQYF | TGTGCCTGGAGTAAGAGGGGACTAGCGGGAGATGCAGATACGCAGTATTTT
TRBJ2-7 | NA | TRBV11-3 | NA | CASSFQWLRTPHEQYF | TGTGCCAGCAGCTTCCAGTGGCTAAGGACCCCACACGAGCAGTACTTC
TRBJ1-1 | NA | TRBV28 | NA | CASSPVKGGGGSWAEAFF | TGTGCCAGCAGCCCGGTTAAGGGAGGTGGGGGCTCTTGGGCTGAAGCTTTCTTT
TRBJ2-5 | NA | TRBV27 | NA | CASSPGRPGVETQYF | TGTGCCAGCAGTCCAGGGCGACCCGGGGTAGAGACCCAGTACTTC
TRBJ1-1 | NA | TRBV7-9 | NA | CASSLKGGTEAFF | TGTGCCAGCAGCTTAAAAGGTGGCACTGAAGCTTTCTTT
TRBJ2-2 | NA | TRBV18 | NA | CASSLGFLRFNTGELFF | TGTGCCAGCTCACTAGGGTTTTTACGATTCAACACCGGGGAGCTGTTTTTT
TRBJ2-4 | NA | TRBV29-1 | NA | CSVEAAGKEDIQYF | TGCAGCGTTGAAGCGGCAGGGAAGGAGGACATTCAGTACTTC